The rows below give T cell receptor beta chains drawn from one sample of a study of T-cell memory formation after mild COVID-19. TCRdb re-called the 5' RACE reads through MiXCR, storing one row per CDR3 protein. The sample holds 290,000 or so distinct CDR3 sequences, around 19% seen once. The sample comprised PBMCs or a T cell subset sorted from them (not recorded which). These receptor sequences come from a man younger than 35 who had mild COVID-19 (a few samples of this study predate the infection). Cell type and time point are not known. CDR3s include the opening cysteine and the closing phenylalanine or tryptophan. Fields, in order: D gene, J gene, clone size, V gene, CDR3 DNA, CDR3 protein. The D gene is left open where the match is weak. Clone size is not always given. Where it is, it says once, few, many or a class for expanded clones.

d_gene: -; j_gene: TRBJ2-2; abundance: -; v_gene: TRBV6-5; CDR3nt: TGTGCCAGCACTTCAGGCCAGAACACCGGGGAGCTGTTTTTT; CDR3aa: CASTSGQNTGELFF
d_gene: -; j_gene: TRBJ2-7; abundance: -; v_gene: TRBV6-2/TRBV6-3; CDR3nt: TGTGCCAGCAGTTACGACAGGGACTCTTCTTCCTACGAGCAGTACTTC; CDR3aa: CASSYDRDSSSYEQYF
d_gene: -; j_gene: TRBJ1-1; abundance: few; v_gene: TRBV9; CDR3nt: TGTGCCAGCAGCGTAGCTCACCAGGGAGAAGCTTTCTTT; CDR3aa: CASSVAHQGEAFF
d_gene: TRBD1; j_gene: TRBJ1-1; abundance: -; v_gene: TRBV4-2; CDR3nt: TGTGCCAGCAGCCAAGTAGCAGGGGGGAACACTGAAGCTTTCTTT; CDR3aa: CASSQVAGGNTEAFF
d_gene: -; j_gene: TRBJ2-4; abundance: -; v_gene: TRBV3-1; CDR3nt: TGTGCCAGCAGTTCTAACTCTGAGGCCAAAAACATTCAGTACTTC; CDR3aa: CASSSNSEAKNIQYF
d_gene: TRBD1; j_gene: TRBJ1-6; abundance: few; v_gene: TRBV12-3/TRBV12-4; CDR3nt: TGTGCCAGCAGTATTTGGACAGGGACAAATTCACCCCTCCACTTT; CDR3aa: CASSIWTGTNSPLHF
d_gene: TRBD1; j_gene: TRBJ1-2; abundance: few; v_gene: TRBV4-3; CDR3nt: TGCGCCAGCAGCCAAGATTTCGGGACAGGGGATGGCTACACCTTC; CDR3aa: CASSQDFGTGDGYTF
d_gene: TRBD1; j_gene: TRBJ2-1; abundance: -; v_gene: TRBV9; CDR3nt: TGTGCCAGCAGCCCTGGACAGGGCGACTTGAGGGAGCAGTTCTTC; CDR3aa: CASSPGQGDLREQFF
d_gene: -; j_gene: TRBJ2-3; abundance: few; v_gene: TRBV14; CDR3nt: TGTGCCAGCAGCCCGTCGCTCGGGGGCACAGATACGCAGTATTTT; CDR3aa: CASSPSLGGTDTQYF
d_gene: TRBD1; j_gene: TRBJ2-3; abundance: -; v_gene: TRBV12-3/TRBV12-4; CDR3nt: TGTGCCAGCACCTTCCGGACAGGGGGAAGCACAGATACGCAGTATTTT; CDR3aa: CASTFRTGGSTDTQYF
d_gene: -; j_gene: TRBJ1-2; abundance: few; v_gene: TRBV4-2; CDR3nt: TGTGCCAGCAGCCAAGGCGACAGCCAGAAGTATGGCTACACCTTC; CDR3aa: CASSQGDSQKYGYTF
d_gene: TRBD1; j_gene: TRBJ1-5; abundance: -; v_gene: TRBV28; CDR3nt: TGTGCCAGCAGTCCGGGGACAGGGGTCTCGGGGCAGCCCCAGCATTTT; CDR3aa: CASSPGTGVSGQPQHF
d_gene: -; j_gene: TRBJ1-5; abundance: -; v_gene: TRBV5-6; CDR3nt: TGTGCCAGCAGCTTATTTAAGAGGGGAAATCAGCCCCAGCATTTT; CDR3aa: CASSLFKRGNQPQHF
d_gene: TRBD2; j_gene: TRBJ2-5; abundance: few; v_gene: TRBV5-1; CDR3nt: TGCGCCAGCAATCCGGGGGGCCAAGAGACCCAGTACTTC; CDR3aa: CASNPGGQETQYF
d_gene: TRBD2; j_gene: TRBJ2-2; abundance: -; v_gene: TRBV5-1; CDR3nt: TGCGCCAGCAGCTACGTAGCGGGTCCTAACACCGGGGAGCTGTTTTTT; CDR3aa: CASSYVAGPNTGELFF
d_gene: TRBD1; j_gene: TRBJ1-2; abundance: few; v_gene: TRBV7-9; CDR3nt: TGTGCCAGCAGCTGGACAGGGCTCGACGGCTACACCTTC; CDR3aa: CASSWTGLDGYTF
d_gene: TRBD1; j_gene: TRBJ1-6; abundance: -; v_gene: TRBV5-5; CDR3nt: TGTGCCAGCCGGGACAGGCTCTTGTCGTATAATTCACCCCTCCACTTT; CDR3aa: CASRDRLLSYNSPLHF
d_gene: -; j_gene: TRBJ2-5; abundance: -; v_gene: TRBV5-6; CDR3nt: TGTGCCAGCAGCCCCTACAGGTTGGAGACCCAGTACTTC; CDR3aa: CASSPYRLETQYF
d_gene: -; j_gene: TRBJ2-1; abundance: few; v_gene: TRBV7-3; CDR3nt: TGTGCCAGCAGCTCCCAGGGGTTCAATGAGCAGTTCTTC; CDR3aa: CASSSQGFNEQFF
d_gene: TRBD2; j_gene: TRBJ2-3; abundance: few; v_gene: TRBV10-3; CDR3nt: TGTGCCATCAGTGAGTCTGAAGCTTGGGGGGGGTTCGGAGCAGATACGCAGTATTTT; CDR3aa: CAISESEAWGGFGADTQYF
d_gene: TRBD1; j_gene: TRBJ1-5; abundance: many; v_gene: TRBV29-1; CDR3nt: TGCAGCGTGGCGGGACAGGAGAATCAGCCCCAGCATTTT; CDR3aa: CSVAGQENQPQHF
d_gene: TRBD2; j_gene: TRBJ2-3; abundance: few; v_gene: TRBV7-2; CDR3nt: TGTGCCAGCAGCATCTCAGGCGGGGGGGCATCAGATACGCAGTATTTT; CDR3aa: CASSISGGGASDTQYF
d_gene: TRBD1; j_gene: TRBJ1-1; abundance: -; v_gene: TRBV5-5; CDR3nt: TGTGCCAGCAGACAGACAGGGACTGAAGCTTTCTTT; CDR3aa: CASRQTGTEAFF
d_gene: -; j_gene: TRBJ1-5; abundance: -; v_gene: TRBV6-5; CDR3nt: TGTGCCAGCAAACAGAGAGGGGTGGGAGGTCAGCCCCAGCATTTT; CDR3aa: CASKQRGVGGQPQHF
d_gene: -; j_gene: TRBJ1-1; abundance: -; v_gene: TRBV13; CDR3nt: TGTGCCAGCAGCTGGGGAAGGGGTTGGGCCACTGAAGCTTTCTTT; CDR3aa: CASSWGRGWATEAFF
d_gene: -; j_gene: TRBJ1-5; abundance: -; v_gene: TRBV6-6; CDR3nt: TGTGCCGCGGATCAGGGACTACTTCAGCCCCAGCATTTT; CDR3aa: CAADQGLLQPQHF
d_gene: -; j_gene: TRBJ2-1; abundance: -; v_gene: TRBV7-6; CDR3nt: TGTGCCAGCAGCTTAAGACTGATCAATGAGCAGTTCTTC; CDR3aa: CASSLRLINEQFF
d_gene: -; j_gene: TRBJ1-2; abundance: -; v_gene: TRBV6-1; CDR3nt: TGTGCCACCCCCCCCGGTCCACTCGATGGCTACACCTTC; CDR3aa: CATPPGPLDGYTF
d_gene: -; j_gene: TRBJ2-1; abundance: few; v_gene: TRBV6-2/TRBV6-3; CDR3nt: TGTGCCAGCAGTTACTCGATACTTCCCGAGCAGTACTACAATGAGCAGTTCTTC; CDR3aa: CASSYSILPEQYYNEQFF
d_gene: TRBD2; j_gene: TRBJ2-3; abundance: -; v_gene: TRBV4-3; CDR3nt: TGCGCCAGCAGCCAAGATTCGACAGCGGGGGGCACAGATACGCAGTATTTT; CDR3aa: CASSQDSTAGGTDTQYF
d_gene: -; j_gene: TRBJ1-2; abundance: -; v_gene: TRBV7-9; CDR3nt: TGTGCCAGCAGCTCCACAGGGACTCAGGGCTATGGCTACACCTTC; CDR3aa: CASSSTGTQGYGYTF
d_gene: -; j_gene: TRBJ1-5; abundance: -; v_gene: TRBV7-2; CDR3nt: TGTGCCAGCAGCTTAGTCGGCTTATCGGGAGCTAGCAATCAGCCCCAGCATTTT; CDR3aa: CASSLVGLSGASNQPQHF
d_gene: TRBD1; j_gene: TRBJ2-2; abundance: few; v_gene: TRBV11-3; CDR3nt: TGTGCCAGCAGGTCAGGGGGCGCGGACACCGGGGAGCTGTTTTTT; CDR3aa: CASRSGGADTGELFF
d_gene: -; j_gene: TRBJ2-6; abundance: many; v_gene: TRBV4-1; CDR3nt: TGCGCCAGCAGGGGGGACGGCTACTTCTCTGGGGCCAACGTCCTGACTTTC; CDR3aa: CASRGDGYFSGANVLTF
d_gene: -; j_gene: TRBJ2-1; abundance: few; v_gene: TRBV7-3; CDR3nt: TGTGCCAGCAGCCCCGGGGAGAGCTCCTACAATGAGCAGTTCTTC; CDR3aa: CASSPGESSYNEQFF
d_gene: -; j_gene: TRBJ1-3; abundance: -; v_gene: TRBV6-5; CDR3nt: TGTGCCAGCAGTGCCGTCGATACCCCCTCTGGAAACACCATATATTTT; CDR3aa: CASSAVDTPSGNTIYF
d_gene: -; j_gene: TRBJ2-3; abundance: few; v_gene: TRBV4-2; CDR3nt: TGTGCCAGCAGCCAAGTGCCCCGTCCTAGCCTCACAGATACGCAGTATTTT; CDR3aa: CASSQVPRPSLTDTQYF
d_gene: TRBD1; j_gene: TRBJ1-6; abundance: few; v_gene: TRBV2; CDR3nt: TGTGCCAGCCGAACGGGACAGGCATTTAGCTCCTATAATTCACCCCTCCACTTT; CDR3aa: CASRTGQAFSSYNSPLHF
d_gene: -; j_gene: TRBJ1-2; abundance: -; v_gene: TRBV24-1; CDR3nt: TGTGCCGCCTGGGGCTATGGCTACACCTTC; CDR3aa: CAAWGYGYTF
d_gene: -; j_gene: TRBJ1-5; abundance: few; v_gene: TRBV24-1; CDR3nt: TGTGCCCCTAGTTGGCACGGTCAGCATTTT; CDR3aa: CAPSWHGQHF
d_gene: -; j_gene: TRBJ2-1; abundance: -; v_gene: TRBV7-9; CDR3nt: TGTGCCAGCAGCCTCACGCTTCCTAAGCAGTTCTTC; CDR3aa: CASSLTLPKQFF
d_gene: TRBD1; j_gene: TRBJ1-1; abundance: -; v_gene: TRBV27; CDR3nt: TGTGCCAGCAGTGACCTCCAACAGGGGGCACTCACTGAAGCTTTCTTT; CDR3aa: CASSDLQQGALTEAFF